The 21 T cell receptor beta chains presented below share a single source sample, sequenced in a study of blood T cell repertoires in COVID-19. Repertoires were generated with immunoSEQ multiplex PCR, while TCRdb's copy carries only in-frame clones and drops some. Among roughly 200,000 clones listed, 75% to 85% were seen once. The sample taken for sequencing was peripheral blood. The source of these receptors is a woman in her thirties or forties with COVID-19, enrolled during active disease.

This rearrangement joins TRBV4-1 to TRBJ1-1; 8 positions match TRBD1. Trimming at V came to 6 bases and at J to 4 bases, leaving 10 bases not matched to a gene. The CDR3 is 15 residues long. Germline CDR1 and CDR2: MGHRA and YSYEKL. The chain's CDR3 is CASSRSGGFFTEAFF. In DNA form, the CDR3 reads TGCGCCAGCAGTCGATCAGGGGGCTTCTTCACTGAAGCTTTCTTT.

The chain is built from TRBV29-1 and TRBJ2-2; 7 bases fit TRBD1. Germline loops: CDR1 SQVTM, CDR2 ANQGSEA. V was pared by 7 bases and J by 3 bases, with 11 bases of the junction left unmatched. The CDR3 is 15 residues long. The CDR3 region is CSGQKGGTDTGELFF. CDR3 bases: TGCAGCGGCCAAAAAGGGGGCACGGACACCGGGGAGCTGTTTTTT.

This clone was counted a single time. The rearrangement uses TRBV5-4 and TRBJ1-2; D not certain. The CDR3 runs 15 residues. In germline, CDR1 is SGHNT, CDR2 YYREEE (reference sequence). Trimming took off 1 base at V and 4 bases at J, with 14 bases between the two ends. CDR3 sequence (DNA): TGTGCCAGCAGCTTGACCGCCGCCGGAGGCTATGGCTACACCTTC. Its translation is CASSLTAAGGYGYTF.

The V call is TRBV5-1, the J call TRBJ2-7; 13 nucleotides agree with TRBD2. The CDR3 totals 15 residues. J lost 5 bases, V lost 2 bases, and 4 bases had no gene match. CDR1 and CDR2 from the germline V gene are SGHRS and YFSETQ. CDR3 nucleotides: TGCGCCAGCAGCTTACTAGCGGGAGGGAGTGACGAGCAGTACTTC. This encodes CASSLLAGGSDEQYF.

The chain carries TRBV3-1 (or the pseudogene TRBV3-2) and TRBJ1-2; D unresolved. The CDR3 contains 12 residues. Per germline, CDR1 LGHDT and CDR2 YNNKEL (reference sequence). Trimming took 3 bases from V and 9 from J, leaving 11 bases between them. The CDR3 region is CASSQAEGRYTF. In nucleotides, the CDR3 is TGTGCCAGCAGCCAGGCCGAGGGCCGCTACACCTTC.

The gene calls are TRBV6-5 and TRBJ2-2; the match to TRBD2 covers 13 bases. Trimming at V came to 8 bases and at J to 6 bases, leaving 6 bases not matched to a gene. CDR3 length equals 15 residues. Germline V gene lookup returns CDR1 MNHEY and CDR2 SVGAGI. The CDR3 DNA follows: TGTGCCAGCGTTACTAGCGGGGGGGCCGCCGGGGAGCTGTTTTTT. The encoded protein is CASVTSGGAAGELFF.

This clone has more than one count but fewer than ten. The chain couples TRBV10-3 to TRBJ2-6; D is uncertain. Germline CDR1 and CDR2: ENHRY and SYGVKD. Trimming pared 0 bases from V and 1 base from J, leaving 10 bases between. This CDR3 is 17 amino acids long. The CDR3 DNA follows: TGTGCCATCAGTGAGTCGCAGGCCACATCTGGGGCCAACGTCCTGACTTTC. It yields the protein CAISESQATSGANVLTF.

The CDR3 nucleotides are TGTGCCAGTTCGGACTATAGCACAGATACGCAGTATTTT. It translates to CASSDYSTDTQYF. The chain has TRBV6-5 and TRBJ2-3; the D gene is possibly TRBD2 (6 bases). Trimming took off 9 bases at V and 0 bases at J, with 10 bases between the two ends. The CDR3 totals 13 residues. Germline V gene sequence: CDR1 MNHEY, CDR2 SVGAGI.

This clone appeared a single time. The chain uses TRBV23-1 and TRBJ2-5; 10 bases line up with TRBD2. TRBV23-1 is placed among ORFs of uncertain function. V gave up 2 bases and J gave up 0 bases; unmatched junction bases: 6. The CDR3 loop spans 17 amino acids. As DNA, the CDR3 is TGCGCCAGCAGTCAACTACCGGGACTAGCGAACCAAGAGACCCAGTACTTC. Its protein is CASSQLPGLANQETQYF.

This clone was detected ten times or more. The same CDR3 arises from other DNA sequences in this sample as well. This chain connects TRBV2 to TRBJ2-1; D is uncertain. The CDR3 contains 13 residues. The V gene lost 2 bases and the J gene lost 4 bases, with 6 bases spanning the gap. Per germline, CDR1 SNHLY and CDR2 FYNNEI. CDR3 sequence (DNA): TGTGCCAGCAGTGAACGCGGTTACAATGAGCAGTTCTTC. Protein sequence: CASSERGYNEQFF.

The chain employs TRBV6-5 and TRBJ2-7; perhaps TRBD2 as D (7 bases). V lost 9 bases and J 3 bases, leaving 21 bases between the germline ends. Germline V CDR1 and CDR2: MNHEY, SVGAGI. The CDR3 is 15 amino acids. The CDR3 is CASTDGRGGFYEQYF. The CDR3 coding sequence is TGTGCCAGTACCGATGGTAGGGGGGGATTCTACGAGCAGTACTTC.

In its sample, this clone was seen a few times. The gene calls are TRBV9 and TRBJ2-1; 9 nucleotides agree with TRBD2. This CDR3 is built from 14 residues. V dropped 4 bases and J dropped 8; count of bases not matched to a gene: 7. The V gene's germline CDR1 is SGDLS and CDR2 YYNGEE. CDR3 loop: CASSSSGVLDEQFF. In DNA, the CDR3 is TGTGCCAGCAGCTCTAGCGGGGTCCTGGATGAGCAGTTCTTC.

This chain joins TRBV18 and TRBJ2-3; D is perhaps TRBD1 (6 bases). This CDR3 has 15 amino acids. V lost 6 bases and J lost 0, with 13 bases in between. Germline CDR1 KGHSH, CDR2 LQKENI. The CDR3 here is CASSLKDRSTDTQYF. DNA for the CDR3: TGTGCCAGCTCCCTGAAGGACAGAAGCACAGATACGCAGTATTTT.

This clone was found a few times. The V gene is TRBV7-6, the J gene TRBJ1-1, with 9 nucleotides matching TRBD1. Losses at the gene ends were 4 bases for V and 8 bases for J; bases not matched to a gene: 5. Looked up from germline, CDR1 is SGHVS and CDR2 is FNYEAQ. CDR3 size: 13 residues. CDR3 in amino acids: CASSSLGQGEAFF. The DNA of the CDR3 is TGTGCCAGCAGCTCCTTGGGACAGGGAGAAGCTTTCTTT.

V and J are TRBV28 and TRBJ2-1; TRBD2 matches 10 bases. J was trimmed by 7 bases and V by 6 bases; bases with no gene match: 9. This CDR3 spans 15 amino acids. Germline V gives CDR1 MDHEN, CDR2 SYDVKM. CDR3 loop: CASRPSGRAWNEQFF. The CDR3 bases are TGTGCCAGCAGGCCAAGCGGGAGGGCCTGGAATGAGCAGTTCTTC.

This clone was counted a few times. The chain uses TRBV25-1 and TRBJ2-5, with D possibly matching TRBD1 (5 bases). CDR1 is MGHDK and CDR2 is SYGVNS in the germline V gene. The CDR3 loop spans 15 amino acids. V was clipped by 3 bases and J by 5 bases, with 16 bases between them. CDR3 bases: TGTGCCAGCAGTGATTTTCGTGGGGCCGGGGAGACCCAGTACTTC. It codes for CASSDFRGAGETQYF.

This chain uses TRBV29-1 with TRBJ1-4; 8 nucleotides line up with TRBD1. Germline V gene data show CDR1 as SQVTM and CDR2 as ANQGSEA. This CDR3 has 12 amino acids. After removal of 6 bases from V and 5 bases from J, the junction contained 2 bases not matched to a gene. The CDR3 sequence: CSVGTGNEKLFF. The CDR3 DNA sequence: TGCAGCGTCGGGACAGGAAATGAAAAACTGTTTTTT.

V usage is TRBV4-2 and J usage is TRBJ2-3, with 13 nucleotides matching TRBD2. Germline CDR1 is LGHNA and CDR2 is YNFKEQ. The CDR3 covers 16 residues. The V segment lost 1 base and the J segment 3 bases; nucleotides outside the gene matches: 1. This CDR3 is CASSQVTSGRTDTQYF. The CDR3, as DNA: TGTGCCAGCAGCCAAGTGACTAGCGGGAGGACAGATACGCAGTATTTT.

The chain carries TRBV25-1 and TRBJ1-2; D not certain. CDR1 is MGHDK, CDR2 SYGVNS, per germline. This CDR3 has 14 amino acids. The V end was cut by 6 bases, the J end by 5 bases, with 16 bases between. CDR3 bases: TGTGCCAGCAGCGGGTTTGCTGGCGGTTATGGCTACACCTTC. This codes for CASSGFAGGYGYTF.

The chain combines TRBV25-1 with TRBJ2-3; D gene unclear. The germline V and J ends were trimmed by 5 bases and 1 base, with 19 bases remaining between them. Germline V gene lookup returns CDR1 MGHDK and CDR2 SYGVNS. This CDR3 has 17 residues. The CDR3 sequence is CASSYDPPTRRTDTQYF. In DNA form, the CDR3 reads TGTGCCAGCAGTTACGATCCACCTACCCGCCGCACAGATACGCAGTATTTT.

As DNA, the CDR3 is TGTGCCAGCAGCGTATATAGGACAGTAAGCTCTGGGGCCAACGTCCTGACTTTC. This gives the protein CASSVYRTVSSGANVLTF. V is TRBV9 and J is TRBJ2-6; TRBD1 is a possible D gene (6 bases). The CDR3 is 18 residues long. Deletions cut 1 base from V and 0 bases from J, with 14 bases between. Germline V gene lookup returns CDR1 SGDLS and CDR2 YYNGEE. Variable domain in full (rest from reference TRBV9 and TRBJ2-6): DSGVTQTPKHLITATGQRVTLRCSPRSGDLSVYWYQQSLDQGLQFLIQYYNGEERAKGNILERFSAQQFPDLHSELNLSSLELGDSALYFCASSVYRTVSSGANVLTFGAGSRLTVL.